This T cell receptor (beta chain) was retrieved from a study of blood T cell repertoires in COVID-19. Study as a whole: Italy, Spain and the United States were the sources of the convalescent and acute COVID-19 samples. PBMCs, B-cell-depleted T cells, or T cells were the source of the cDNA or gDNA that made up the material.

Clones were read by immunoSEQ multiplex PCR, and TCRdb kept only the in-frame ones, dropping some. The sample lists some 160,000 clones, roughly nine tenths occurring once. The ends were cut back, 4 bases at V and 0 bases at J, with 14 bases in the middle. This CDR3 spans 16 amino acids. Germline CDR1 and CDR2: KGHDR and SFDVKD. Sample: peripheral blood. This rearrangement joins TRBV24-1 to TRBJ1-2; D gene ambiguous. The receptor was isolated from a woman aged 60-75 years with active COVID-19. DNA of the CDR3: TGTGCCACCAGTGACGCCCACAGTCAACCTAACTATGGCTACACCTTC. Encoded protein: CATSDAHSQPNYGYTF.